Each of the 21 T cell receptor beta chains below was sequenced from the same sample in a study of blood T cell repertoires in COVID-19. This table comes from immunoSEQ multiplex PCR, and its TCRdb copy is limited to in-frame clones, with some not included. This sample has around 250,000 clones, with about 91% found just once. Sequenced input: PBMCs or T cells enriched from blood (not recorded which). The receptors were sampled from a woman aged 40 to 50 with acute COVID-19.

The chain couples TRBV19 to TRBJ1-1, with 10 nucleotides matching TRBD1. V shed 7 bases, J shed 1 base, and the junction held 6 bases outside the gene matches. The CDR3 is 15 amino acids. CDR1 LNHDA and CDR2 SQIVND come from the germline V gene (reference sequence). The CDR3: CASTEGTGANTEAFF. The CDR3 bases are TGTGCCAGTACCGAAGGGACAGGGGCGAACACTGAAGCTTTCTTT. Combining the CDR3 with reference TRBV19 and TRBJ1-1 gives the whole variable domain DGGITQSPKYLFRKEGQNVTLSCEQNLNHDAMYWYRQDPGQGLRLIYYSQIVNDFQKGDIAEGYSVSREKKESFPLTVTSAQKNPTAFYLCASTEGTGANTEAFFGQGTRLTVV.

This sequence joins TRBV11-2 and TRBJ2-7, with 7 nucleotides matching TRBD1. J was trimmed by 1 base and V by 4 bases; bases with no gene match: 10. Germline CDR1 is SGHAT and CDR2 is FQNNGV. The CDR3 consists of 16 residues. For the CDR3, the DNA is TGTGCCAGCAGCTGGGGCCCGGGACAGAGATCCTACGAGCAGTACTTC. Protein sequence: CASSWGPGQRSYEQYF. Supplemented by reference TRBV11-2 and TRBJ2-7, the full variable domain reads EAGVAQSPRYKIIEKRQSVAFWCNPISGHATLYWYQQILGQGPKLLIQFQNNGVVDDSQLPKDRFSAERLKGVDSTLKIQPAKLEDSAVYLCASSWGPGQRSYEQYFGPGTRLTVT.

This clone has just one count. The rearrangement links TRBV9 to TRBJ1-5; D remains ambiguous. CDR1 and CDR2 (germline): SGDLS, YYNGEE. Deletions cut 4 bases from V and 4 bases from J, with 12 bases between. This CDR3 has 14 amino acids. CDR3 sequence: CASSPGGANQPQHF. The CDR3 DNA follows: TGTGCCAGCAGCCCCGGCGGCGCAAATCAGCCCCAGCATTTT.

The rearrangement joins TRBV29-1 to TRBJ1-2, with TRBD1 identical over 10 bases. Per the germline V gene, CDR1 is SQVTM and CDR2 is ANQGSEA. The CDR3 extends over 14 amino acids. Unmatched junction bases numbered 9, after V lost 7 bases and J lost 4 bases. The CDR3 DNA sequence: TGCAGCGCGGTGACAGGGGGCGGTGGCTATGGCTACACCTTC. It is translated as CSAVTGGGGYGYTF.

The rearrangement links TRBV30 to TRBJ2-1; 11 bases line up with TRBD1. Trimming at V came to 2 bases and at J to 8 bases, leaving 8 bases not matched to a gene. The CDR3 is 15 amino acids. Germline V lookup: CDR1 GTSNPN, CDR2 SVGIG (reference sequence). CDR3 protein: CAWSTGQGAVDEQFF. CDR3 in DNA: TGTGCCTGGAGTACCGGACAGGGGGCTGTCGATGAGCAGTTCTTC. Using reference TRBV30 and TRBJ2-1 for the parts outside the CDR3, the full variable domain is SQTIHQWPATLVQPVGSPLSLECTVEGTSNPNLYWYRQAAGRGLQLLFYSVGIGQISSEVPQNLSASRPQDRQFILSSKKLLLSDSGFYLCAWSTGQGAVDEQFFGPGTRLTVL.

Notes on this clone: Other DNA sequences within the sample encode an identical CDR3. The CDR3 protein is CASSTGQGAGTDTQYF. CDR3 nucleotides: TGTGCCAGCAGTACGGGACAGGGGGCCGGCACAGATACGCAGTATTTT. The rearrangement uses TRBV2 and TRBJ2-3; TRBD1 matches at 12 bases. CDR3 length: 16 amino acids. The V segment lost 5 bases and the J segment 1 base; nucleotides outside the gene matches: 4. Germline V lookup: CDR1 SNHLY, CDR2 FYNNEI. The whole variable domain, remainder taken from reference TRBV2 and TRBJ2-3, is EPEVTQTPSHQVTQMGQEVILRCVPISNHLYFYWYRQILGQKVEFLVSFYNNEISEKSEIFDDQFSVERPDGSNFTLKIRSTKLEDSAMYFCASSTGQGAGTDTQYFGPGTRLTVL.

CDR3 nucleotides: TGTGCCTGGAGTGTACGCGGGAGGCTCCAAGAGACCCAGTACTTC. This gives the protein CAWSVRGRLQETQYF. This chain uses TRBV30 with TRBJ2-5; 8 bases map to TRBD2. V was clipped by 0 bases and J by 1 base; unmatched bases: 4. This CDR3 contains 15 residues. Germline V gene lookup returns CDR1 GTSNPN and CDR2 SVGIG (reference sequence).

This chain uses TRBV7-2 with TRBJ1-4; D gene ambiguous. CDR1 and CDR2 (germline): SGHTA, FQGNSA. Deletions cut 5 bases from V and 2 bases from J, with 21 bases between. This CDR3 contains 18 residues. DNA for the CDR3: TGTGCCAGCAGCCTACGTTCTCCGGGAAGTGGCACTAATGAAAAACTGTTTTTT. Translating gives CASSLRSPGSGTNEKLFF.

This rearrangement joins TRBV7-2 to TRBJ2-1, with 7 bases that match TRBD1. The length of the CDR3 is 15 residues. V was pared by 5 bases and J by 8 bases, with 12 bases of the junction left unmatched. Germline CDR1 reads SGHTA; CDR2 reads FQGNSA. The CDR3 region has the DNA TGTGCCAGCAGCCCGAGACAGGGAGCTAGAGATGAGCAGTTCTTC. It translates to CASSPRQGARDEQFF.

The genes are TRBV4-3 and TRBJ2-1, with a weak D call TRBD2 (6 bases). Trimming took 0 bases from V and 6 from J, leaving 12 bases between them. Germline assignment: CDR1 LGHNA and CDR2 YSLEER. The CDR3 has 15 residues. The CDR3 is CASSQDWGEANEQFF. The CDR3 DNA is TGCGCCAGCAGCCAAGATTGGGGGGAGGCCAATGAGCAGTTCTTC.

The chain links TRBV7-2 to TRBJ2-7; a weak D match, TRBD2 (6 bases). Between the trimmed V and J ends, which lost 0 bases and 2 bases, there was a span of 14 bases. The CDR3 runs to 16 residues. The germline V gene has CDR1 SGHTA and CDR2 FQGNSA. CDR3 protein: CASSLASGERTYEQYF. CDR3 DNA sequence: TGTGCCAGCAGCTTAGCTTCGGGAGAGCGAACCTACGAGCAGTACTTC.

The chain employs TRBV6-5 and TRBJ1-3; 11 bases are shared with TRBD1. The germline V gene has CDR1 MNHEY and CDR2 SVGAGI. This CDR3 contains 16 residues. Trimming took 0 bases from V and 2 from J; bases not matched to a gene: 0. The CDR3 sequence: CASSYSGQGAGNTIYF. In nucleotides, the CDR3 is TGTGCCAGCAGTTACTCGGGACAGGGGGCTGGAAACACCATATATTTT.

The gene calls are TRBV12-3 or TRBV12-4 and TRBJ2-7; D is possibly TRBD2 (5 bases). This CDR3 has 12 residues. V shed 2 bases and J shed 5 bases, with 7 bases lying between them. The CDR3 loop is CASSLSGNEQYV. The DNA of the CDR3 is TGTGCCAGCAGTTTATCGGGGAACGAGCAGTACGTC.

The chain joins TRBV5-1 to TRBJ2-5, with TRBD2 matching 7 bases. The CDR3 runs to 15 residues. The J segment lost 5 bases and the V segment lost 5 bases, leaving 12 bases of the junction unmatched. Germline CDR1 and CDR2: SGHRS and YFSETQ. The CDR3 region is CASRFAGEDGETQYF. The DNA for the CDR3 is TGCGCCAGCAGATTTGCGGGAGAAGATGGGGAGACCCAGTACTTC.

This clone was detected only once. The V and J genes are TRBV27 and TRBJ1-6; 7 bases are a match to TRBD1. J lost 7 bases, V lost 5 bases, and 11 bases had no gene match. Germline V CDR1 and CDR2: MNHEY, SMNVEV (reference sequence). This CDR3 has 16 residues. As DNA, the CDR3 is TGTGCCAGCAGTCAAGAGGGGGCGTCCGGGAATTCACCCCTCCACTTT. It is translated as CASSQEGASGNSPLHF.

The gene calls are TRBV3-1 (or the pseudogene TRBV3-2) and TRBJ1-1, with D maybe TRBD1 (6 bases). The V gene lost 4 bases and the J gene lost 4 bases, with 10 bases spanning the gap. Germline-derived CDR1 and CDR2 are LGHDT and YNNKEL (reference sequence). CDR3 length equals 13 residues. CDR3 DNA: TGTGCCAGCAGCCCAGGGGTTGGCACTGAAGCTTTCTTT. Its translation: CASSPGVGTEAFF.

V is TRBV7-9 and J is TRBJ1-5; D remains ambiguous. The V gene lost 5 bases and the J gene lost 4 bases, with 9 bases spanning the gap. CDR3 size: 13 residues. From germline, CDR1 is SEHNR and CDR2 FQNEAQ (reference sequence). The CDR3: CASSPPGNQPQHF. The CDR3 nucleotides are TGTGCCAGCAGCCCACCGGGGAATCAGCCCCAGCATTTT.

The chain has TRBV27 and TRBJ1-1; the D gene is possibly TRBD1 (6 bases). The V end lost 5 bases, the J end lost 4 bases, and 17 bases lay between the germline ends. The CDR3 loop spans 15 amino acids. Germline V gene sequence: CDR1 MNHEY, CDR2 SMNVEV (reference sequence). In DNA, the CDR3 is TGTGCCAGCAGTCTTCAGGGAAGGGGGATCACTGAAGCTTTCTTT. This gives the protein CASSLQGRGITEAFF.

The V call is TRBV5-1, the J call TRBJ2-3, with 13 bases lining up with TRBD2. CDR1 and CDR2 from the germline V gene are SGHRS and YFSETQ. The length of the CDR3 is 15 residues. The V and J ends lost 4 bases and 6 bases, in that order; junction bases with no gene match: 5. The CDR3 DNA follows: TGCGCCAGCAGCGTACGACTAGCGGGAGGCGATACGCAGTATTTT. Residues: CASSVRLAGGDTQYF.

The chain has TRBV29-1 and TRBJ1-1, with TRBD1 matching 10 bases. After removal of 4 bases from V and 0 bases from J, the junction contained 5 bases not matched to a gene. The germline V gene has CDR1 SQVTM and CDR2 ANQGSEA. The CDR3 sequence is 15 residues long. The CDR3 DNA sequence: TGCAGCGTTGCCGGCGGACAGGGGGTGAACACTGAAGCTTTCTTT. As protein: CSVAGGQGVNTEAFF.

J is TRBJ1-4 and V is TRBV19; 8 bases are shared with TRBD1. CDR1 LNHDA and CDR2 SQIVND come from the germline V gene (reference sequence). V shed 3 bases, J shed 7 bases, and the junction held 10 bases outside the gene matches. The CDR3 extends over 16 amino acids. The CDR3 nucleotides read TGTGCCAGTAGTATCCCCTCAGGGGGCGCTCGTGAAAAACTGTTTTTT. Encoded protein: CASSIPSGGAREKLFF.